Reported below is one TCR beta chain. This sample is drawn from a study of early T cells in non-severe SARS-CoV-2 infection. CDR3 length equals 14 residues. Trimming left V 6 bases short and J 2 bases short, with 13 bases between. Germline V lookup: CDR1 SGHTA, CDR2 FQGNSA. TCRdb redid the calling of the 5' RACE reads with MiXCR, one entry per CDR3 protein. The sample lists more than 60,000 distinct CDR3 sequences; about 9.4% were seen once. The gene calls are TRBV7-2 and TRBJ2-5, with D hard to call. Specimen: whole blood. The source of this sequence is an adult who was a healthcare worker with PCR-confirmed SARS-CoV-2 infection or an uninfected control (not recorded which). The CDR3 region has the DNA TGTGCCAGCAGGCCAAGCCCCGCGCAAGAGACCCAGTACTTC. As protein: CASRPSPAQETQYF.